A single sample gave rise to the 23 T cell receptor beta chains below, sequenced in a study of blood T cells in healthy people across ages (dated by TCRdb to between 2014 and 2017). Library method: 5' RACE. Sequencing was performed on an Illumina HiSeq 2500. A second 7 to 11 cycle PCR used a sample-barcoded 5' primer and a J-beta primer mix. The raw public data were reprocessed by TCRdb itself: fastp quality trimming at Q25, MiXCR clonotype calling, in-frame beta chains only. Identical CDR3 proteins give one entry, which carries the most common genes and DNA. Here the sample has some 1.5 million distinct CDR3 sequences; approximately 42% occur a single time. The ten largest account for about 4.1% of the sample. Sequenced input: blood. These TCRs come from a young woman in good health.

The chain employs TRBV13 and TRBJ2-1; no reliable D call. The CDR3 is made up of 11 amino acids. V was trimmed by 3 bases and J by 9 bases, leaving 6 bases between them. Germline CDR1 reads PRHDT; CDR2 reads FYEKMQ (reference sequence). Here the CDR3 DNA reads TGTGCCAGCAGCTTTACGGGTGAGCAGTTCTTC. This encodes CASSFTGEQFF.

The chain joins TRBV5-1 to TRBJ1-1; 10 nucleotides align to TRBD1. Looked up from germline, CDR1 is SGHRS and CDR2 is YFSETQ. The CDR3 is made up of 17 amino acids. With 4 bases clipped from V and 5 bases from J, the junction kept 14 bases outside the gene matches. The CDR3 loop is CASSRVRQGASGTEAFF. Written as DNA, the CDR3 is TGCGCCAGCAGCCGGGTCAGACAGGGGGCTTCGGGGACTGAAGCTTTCTTT.

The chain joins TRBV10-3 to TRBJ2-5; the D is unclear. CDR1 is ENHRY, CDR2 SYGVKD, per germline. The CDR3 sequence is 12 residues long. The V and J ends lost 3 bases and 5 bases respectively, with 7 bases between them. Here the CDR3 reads CAISDISETQYF. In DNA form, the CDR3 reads TGTGCCATCAGTGATATTTCCGAGACCCAGTACTTC.

The CDR3 sequence is CASSDRDTTEAFF. In DNA form, the CDR3 reads TGTGCCAGCAGCGACCGGGACACCACTGAAGCTTTCTTT. V is TRBV5-5 and J is TRBJ1-1, with TRBD1 as a possible D gene (6 bases). CDR3 size: 13 residues. Trimming removed 4 bases from V and 4 bases from J, with 11 bases in between. Germline V gene data show CDR1 as SGHKS and CDR2 as YYEKEE (reference sequence).

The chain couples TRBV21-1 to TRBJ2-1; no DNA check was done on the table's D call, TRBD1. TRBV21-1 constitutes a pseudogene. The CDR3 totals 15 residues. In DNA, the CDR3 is TGTGCCGGCAGCAAAGCCGGGACAGGGAACAATGAGCAGTTCTTC. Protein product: CAGSKAGTGNNEQFF.

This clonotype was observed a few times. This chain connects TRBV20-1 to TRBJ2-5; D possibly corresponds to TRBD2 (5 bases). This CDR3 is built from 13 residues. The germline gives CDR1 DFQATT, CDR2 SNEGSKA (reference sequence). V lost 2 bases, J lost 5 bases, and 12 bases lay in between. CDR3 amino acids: CSARSRDGETQYF. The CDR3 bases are TGCAGTGCTAGAAGCCGGGATGGGGAGACCCAGTACTTC.

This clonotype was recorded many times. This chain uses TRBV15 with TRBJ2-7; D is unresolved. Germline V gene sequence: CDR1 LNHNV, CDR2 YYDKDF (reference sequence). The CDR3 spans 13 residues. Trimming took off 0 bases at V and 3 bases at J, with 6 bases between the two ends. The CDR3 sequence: CATSRDSGYEQYF. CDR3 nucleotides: TGTGCCACCAGCAGAGATTCAGGCTACGAGCAGTACTTC.

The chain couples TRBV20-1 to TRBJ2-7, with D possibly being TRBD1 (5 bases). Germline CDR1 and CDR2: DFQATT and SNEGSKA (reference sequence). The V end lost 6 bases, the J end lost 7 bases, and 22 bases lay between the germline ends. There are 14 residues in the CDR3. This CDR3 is CSAPGSADTNEQYF. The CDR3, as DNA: TGCAGTGCCCCCGGAAGTGCGGACACTAATGAGCAGTACTTC.

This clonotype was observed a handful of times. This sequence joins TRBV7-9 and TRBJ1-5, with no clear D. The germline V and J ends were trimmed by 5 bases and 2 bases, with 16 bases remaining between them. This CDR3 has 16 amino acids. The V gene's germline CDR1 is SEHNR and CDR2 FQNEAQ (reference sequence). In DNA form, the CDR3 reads TGTGCCAGCAGCCCCCCCAATACCGCGGGCAATCAGCCCCAGCATTTT. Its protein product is CASSPPNTAGNQPQHF.

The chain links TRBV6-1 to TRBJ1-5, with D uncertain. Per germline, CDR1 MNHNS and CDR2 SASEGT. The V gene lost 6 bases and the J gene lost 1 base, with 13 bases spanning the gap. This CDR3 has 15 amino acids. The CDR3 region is CASRIADGSNQPQHF. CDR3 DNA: TGTGCCAGCAGGATTGCGGATGGGAGCAATCAGCCCCAGCATTTT.

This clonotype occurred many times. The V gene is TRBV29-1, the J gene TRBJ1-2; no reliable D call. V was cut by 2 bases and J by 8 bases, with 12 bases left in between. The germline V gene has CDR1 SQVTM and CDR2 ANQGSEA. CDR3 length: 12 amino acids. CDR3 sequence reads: CSVETMGAGYTF. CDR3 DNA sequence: TGCAGCGTTGAAACAATGGGTGCGGGCTACACCTTC.

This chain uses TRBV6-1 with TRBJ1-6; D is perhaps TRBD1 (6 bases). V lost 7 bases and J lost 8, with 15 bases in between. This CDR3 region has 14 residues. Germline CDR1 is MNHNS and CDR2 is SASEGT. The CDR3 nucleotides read TGTGCCAGCACCGACAGGCCGTCGTATTCACCCCTCCACTTT. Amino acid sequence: CASTDRPSYSPLHF.

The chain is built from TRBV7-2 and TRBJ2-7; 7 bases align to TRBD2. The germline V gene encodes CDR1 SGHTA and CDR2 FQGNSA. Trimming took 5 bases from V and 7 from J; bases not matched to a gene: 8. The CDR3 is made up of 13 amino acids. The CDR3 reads CASSQTSKYEQYF. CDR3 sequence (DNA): TGTGCCAGCAGCCAGACTAGCAAGTATGAGCAGTACTTC.

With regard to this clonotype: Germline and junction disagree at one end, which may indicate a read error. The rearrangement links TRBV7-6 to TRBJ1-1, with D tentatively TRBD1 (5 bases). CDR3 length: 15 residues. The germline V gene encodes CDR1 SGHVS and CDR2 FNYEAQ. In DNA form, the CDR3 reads TGTGCCAGCAGCGGATTCGGGACTCGGAACACTGGAGCTTTCTTT. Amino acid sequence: CASSGFGTRNTGAFF. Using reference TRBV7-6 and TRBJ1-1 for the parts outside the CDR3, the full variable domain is GAGVSQSPRYKVTKRGQDVALRCDPISGHVSLYWYRQALGQGPEFLTYFNYEAQQDKSGLPNDRFSAERPEGSISTLTIQRTEQRDSAMYRCASSGFGTRNTGAFFGQGTRLTVV.

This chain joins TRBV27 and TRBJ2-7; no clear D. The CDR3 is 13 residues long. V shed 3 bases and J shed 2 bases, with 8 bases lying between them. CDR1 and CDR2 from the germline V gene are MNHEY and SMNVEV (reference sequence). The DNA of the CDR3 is TGTGCCAGCAGTTTTTACGGAGCCTACGAGCAGTACTTC. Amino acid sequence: CASSFYGAYEQYF.

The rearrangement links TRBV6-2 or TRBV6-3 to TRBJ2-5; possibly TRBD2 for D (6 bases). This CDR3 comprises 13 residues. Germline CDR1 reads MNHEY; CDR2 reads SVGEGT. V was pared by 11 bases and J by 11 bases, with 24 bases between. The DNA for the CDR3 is TGTGCCTCTAACCCCGGGGGTCCAGAAGAGCAGTACTTC. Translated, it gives CASNPGGPEEQYF.

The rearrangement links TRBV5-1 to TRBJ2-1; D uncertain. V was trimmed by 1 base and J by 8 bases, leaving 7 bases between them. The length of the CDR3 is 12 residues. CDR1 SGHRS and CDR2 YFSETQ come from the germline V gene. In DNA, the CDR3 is TGCGCCAGCAGCTTGAATCAGGATGAGCAGTTCTTC. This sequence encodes CASSLNQDEQFF.

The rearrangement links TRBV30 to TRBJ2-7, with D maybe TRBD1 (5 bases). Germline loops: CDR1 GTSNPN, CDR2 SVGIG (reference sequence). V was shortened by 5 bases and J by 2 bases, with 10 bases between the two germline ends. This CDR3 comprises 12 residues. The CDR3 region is CAWGTDTYEQYF. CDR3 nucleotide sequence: TGTGCCTGGGGTACGGACACCTACGAGCAGTACTTC.

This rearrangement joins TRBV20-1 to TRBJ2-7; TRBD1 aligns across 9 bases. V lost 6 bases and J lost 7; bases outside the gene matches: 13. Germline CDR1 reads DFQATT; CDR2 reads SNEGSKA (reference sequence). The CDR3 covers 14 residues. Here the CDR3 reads CSAQFGTGYNEQYF. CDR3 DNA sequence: TGCAGTGCCCAATTTGGGACAGGGTACAATGAGCAGTACTTC.

DNA of the CDR3: TGTGCCAGCAGCTTGTGGCAGGGGGTCGGCACTGAAGCTTTCTTT. Translating gives CASSLWQGVGTEAFF. The chain has TRBV5-6 and TRBJ1-1; 7 positions match TRBD1. Losses at the gene ends were 1 base for V and 4 bases for J; bases not matched to a gene: 7. The CDR3 is made up of 15 amino acids. Germline assignment: CDR1 SGHDT and CDR2 YYEEEE.

CDR3 region: CASSPGLAGLDEQFF. The CDR3 DNA follows: TGTGCCAGCAGTCCCGGACTAGCGGGATTGGATGAGCAGTTCTTC. The V gene is TRBV2, the J gene TRBJ2-1; 12 bases match TRBD2. CDR3 length: 15 residues. Germline loops: CDR1 SNHLY, CDR2 FYNNEI. Trimming took 5 bases from V and 8 from J; bases not matched to a gene: 7.

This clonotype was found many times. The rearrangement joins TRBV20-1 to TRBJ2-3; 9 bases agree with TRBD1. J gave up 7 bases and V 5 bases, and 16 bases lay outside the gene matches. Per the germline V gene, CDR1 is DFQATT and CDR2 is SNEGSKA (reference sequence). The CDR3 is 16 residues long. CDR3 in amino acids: CSALDRGRVHTNTQYF. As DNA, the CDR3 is TGCAGTGCTTTAGACAGGGGGAGGGTACACACGAATACGCAGTATTTT.

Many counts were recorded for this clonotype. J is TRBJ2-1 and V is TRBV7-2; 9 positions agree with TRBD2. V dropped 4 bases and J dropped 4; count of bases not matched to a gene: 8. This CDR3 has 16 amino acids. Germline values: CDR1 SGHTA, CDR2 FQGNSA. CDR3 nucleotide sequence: TGTGCCAGCAGCTCCCCGAGCGGGGGGCATTACAATGAGCAGTTCTTC. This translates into CASSSPSGGHYNEQFF.